Many counts were recorded for the clone carrying this TCR beta chain. Its cognate antigen is unknown. These data come from a study of T cells in Graves' hyperthyroidism and ophthalmopathy. Whole-study findings and limits: Ophthalmopathy was told apart from stable hyperthyroidism by a 13 V-J model. Appearing also in blood were most of the thyroid clonotypes expanded above 0.001.

TCR beta CDR3 sequences were amplified from RNA transcripts. Carried out on the TCR CDR3, a first-round RT-PCR used the HTBI primer set. MiXCR was run by TCRdb on the multiplex PCR reads, yielding one entry per CDR3 protein. The sample lists a few hundred thousand distinct CDR3 sequences; around 16% were seen once. A NOSPECS grade of at least 4, a Clinical Activity Score of at least 3 and duration under 3 months were recorded in ophthalmopathy patients. Diagnoses were made from clinical symptoms, serum measures (thyroxine and TRAb), thyroid ultrasound and orbital computed tomography. Germline V lookup: CDR1 SGDLS, CDR2 YYNGEE. V was cut by 7 bases and J by 4 bases, with 8 bases left in between. The CDR3 has 11 residues.

The sequence came from a woman in her 40s with Graves' ophthalmopathy. The chain recombines TRBV9 with TRBJ1-1; possibly TRBD1 for D (5 bases). Sequenced: blood. The CDR3 protein is CASAQVTEAFF. The CDR3 coding sequence is TGTGCCAGCGCACAGGTCACTGAAGCTTTCTTT.